This T cell receptor (beta chain) emerged from a study of human T cells and chemical hapten exposure. Study as a whole: Sensitizing treatment utilized 2% DPC over a roughly 2 cm by roughly 2 cm portion of upper inner arm skin. Small pooled library volume differences chiefly drove per-sample TCR yield variation.

In TCRdb, the RACE reads were re-called with MiXCR into one record per CDR3 protein. The repertoire consists of about 42,000 distinct CDR3 sequences, with about an eighth occurring once and the leading ten covering 5.7%. As for time point: pre-sensitization, week 0. Treatment denoted: therapeutic diphenylcyclopropenone sensitization with weekly scalp DPC. In this sample, this clonotype turned up many times. CDR1 is MNHEY and CDR2 is SMNVEV in the germline V gene (reference sequence). This CDR3 comprises 13 residues. V lost 3 bases, J lost 3 bases, and 8 bases lay in between. V usage is TRBV27 and J usage is TRBJ1-2; D not certain. The sequencing used whole blood, collected in connection with sensitization to the hapten diphenylcyclopropenone (DPC). The TCR sequence derives from a woman aged 25-40 years with alopecia areata. Some clones in this sample may be carry-over from other donors' samples. Here the CDR3 reads CASSFGQDYGYTF. In DNA form, the CDR3 reads TGTGCCAGCAGTTTTGGTCAGGACTATGGCTACACCTTC.